What follows are 32 T cell receptor beta chains derived from one specimen sequenced in a study of OX40 agonist ivuxolimab in advanced cancers. The table came from immunoSEQ multiplex PCR; TCRdb's copy has only in-frame clones and leaves some out. The table records tens of thousands of clones, approximately 85% of them present only once. This specimen consisted of CD4+ or CD8+ T cells sorted from blood, obtained in a trial of the OX40 agonist ivuxolimab. The source is an adult with an advanced solid tumor such as melanoma, head and neck, liver or kidney cancer.

This chain links TRBV6-1 with TRBJ1-2; 10 positions match TRBD1. V lost 7 bases, J lost 4 bases, and 9 bases stayed unmatched. The V gene's germline CDR1 is MNHNS and CDR2 SASEGT. The CDR3 runs 15 residues. The CDR3 protein is CASNEGTGAFYGYTF. The CDR3 DNA is TGTGCCAGCAACGAGGGGACAGGGGCCTTCTATGGCTACACCTTC.

The J gene is TRBJ2-3, the V gene TRBV6-6; 7 nucleotides line up with TRBD1. Per the germline V gene, CDR1 is MNHNY and CDR2 is SVGAGI (reference sequence). V trimming: 8 bases; J trimming: 2 bases; junction bases outside the gene matches: 7. This CDR3 is built from 14 residues. CDR3 DNA sequence: TGTGCCAGCTCCGTACAGGGGAACACAGATACGCAGTATTTT. Translated: CASSVQGNTDTQYF.

The CDR3, as DNA: TGTGCCTGGAAGGGGGGGACTAGCTTCTACGAGCAGTACTTC. It encodes CAWKGGTSFYEQYF. The chain recombines TRBV30 with TRBJ2-7; 9 nucleotides line up with TRBD2. The length of the CDR3 is 14 residues. The junction had 7 bases not matched to a gene; V was cut back by 4 bases and J by 3 bases. From germline, CDR1 is GTSNPN and CDR2 SVGIG (reference sequence).

The chain employs TRBV15 and TRBJ2-1; 9 positions match TRBD2. In germline, CDR1 is LNHNV, CDR2 YYDKDF (reference sequence). The junction had 11 bases not matched to a gene; V was cut back by 5 bases and J by 9 bases. The CDR3 covers 15 residues. This chain's CDR3 is CATSRGRREGIEQFF. CDR3 DNA sequence: TGTGCCACCAGCCGAGGCCGGCGGGAGGGTATTGAGCAGTTCTTC.

V usage is TRBV7-9 and J usage is TRBJ2-1; D perhaps matches TRBD2 (5 bases). Germline CDR1 and CDR2: SEHNR and FQNEAQ (reference sequence). The CDR3 has 13 residues. V lost 5 bases and J 13 bases, leaving 18 bases between the germline ends. This CDR3 is CASSKDFLGPQFF. In nucleotides, the CDR3 is TGTGCCAGCAGCAAGGACTTTCTTGGGCCCCAGTTCTTC.

The chain joins TRBV19 to TRBJ2-2, with 11 positions matching TRBD1. Germline V gene sequence: CDR1 LNHDA, CDR2 SQIVND (reference sequence). After removal of 5 bases from V and 6 bases from J, the junction contained 5 bases not matched to a gene. This CDR3 contains 15 residues. The CDR3: CASSDPGQGAGELFF. The CDR3, as DNA: TGTGCCAGTAGTGATCCGGGACAGGGGGCCGGGGAGCTGTTTTTT.

The rearrangement links TRBV27 to TRBJ2-3, with 7 bases matching TRBD2. V lost 5 bases, J lost 8 bases, and 7 bases stayed unmatched. The germline V gene encodes CDR1 MNHEY and CDR2 SMNVEV (reference sequence). CDR3 length: 13 residues. DNA of the CDR3: TGTGCCAGCAGTCGGGACTACTTAGCTACGCAGTATTTT. This translates into CASSRDYLATQYF.

This clone was counted many times. CDR3 protein: CAWSVQGDTEAFF. The CDR3 coding sequence is TGTGCCTGGAGTGTCCAGGGGGACACTGAAGCTTTCTTT. This rearrangement joins TRBV30 to TRBJ1-1, with 7 bases lining up with TRBD1. After removal of 0 bases from V and 3 bases from J, the junction contained 1 base not matched to a gene. CDR1 is GTSNPN and CDR2 is SVGIG in the germline V gene (reference sequence). The CDR3 is made up of 13 amino acids.

The chain couples TRBV27 to TRBJ1-1, with unresolved D. Deletions cut 4 bases from V and 1 base from J, with 13 bases between. The CDR3 contains 15 residues. Germline CDR1 is MNHEY and CDR2 is SMNVEV (reference sequence). In DNA, the CDR3 is TGTGCCAGCAGTTCATCCGGGGTCTCGAACACTGAAGCTTTCTTT. As protein: CASSSSGVSNTEAFF.

The rearrangement uses TRBV6-5 and TRBJ2-7; TRBD1 matches at 9 bases. The CDR3 is 14 residues long. Germline values: CDR1 MNHEY, CDR2 SVGAGI. The trim removed 5 bases at V and 2 bases at J, leaving 4 bases unmatched. The CDR3 DNA reads TGTGCCAGCAGTAGGAGACAGGGGGCCTACGAGCAGTACTTC. It is translated as CASSRRQGAYEQYF.

The J gene is TRBJ2-1, the V gene TRBV9, with D hard to call. Trimming took off 4 bases at V and 3 bases at J, with 5 bases between the two ends. The CDR3 has 12 amino acids. Germline CDR1 and CDR2: SGDLS and YYNGEE. CDR3 residues: CASSPHYNEQFF. The DNA for the CDR3 is TGTGCCAGCAGCCCGCACTACAATGAGCAGTTCTTC.

The gene calls are TRBV5-5 and TRBJ2-5; D may be TRBD2 (6 bases). Germline assignment: CDR1 SGHKS and CDR2 YYEKEE (reference sequence). The CDR3 is 12 amino acids. V dropped 3 bases and J dropped 3 bases, with 6 bases sitting between them. CDR3 region: CASSWGEETQYF. The CDR3 coding sequence is TGTGCCAGCAGCTGGGGGGAAGAGACCCAGTACTTC.

This clone was seen once. The chain joins TRBV11-2 to TRBJ2-7, with 9 bases that match TRBD2. Per the germline V gene, CDR1 is SGHAT and CDR2 is FQNNGV. The CDR3 runs 14 residues. J lost 8 bases, V lost 5 bases, and 10 bases had no gene match. This CDR3 reads CASSPIAGVTKQYF. The CDR3 DNA sequence: TGTGCCAGCAGCCCGATAGCGGGGGTTACGAAGCAGTACTTC.

The genes are TRBV28 and TRBJ2-1, with 11 bases that match TRBD1. The J segment lost 16 bases and the V segment lost 5 bases, leaving 10 bases of the junction unmatched. This CDR3 has 13 residues. Germline loops: CDR1 MDHEN, CDR2 SYDVKM. CDR3 loop: CASSLPGQGVLFF. The CDR3 nucleotides are TGTGCCAGCAGTCTTCCGGGACAGGGGGTCCTATTCTTC.

J is TRBJ2-7 and V is TRBV7-8, with 10 bases identical to TRBD1. The CDR3 consists of 15 residues. The junction had 3 bases not matched to a gene; V was cut back by 4 bases and J by 0 bases. Germline CDR1 reads SGHVS; CDR2 reads FQNEAQ. The CDR3 DNA follows: TGTGCCAGCAGCTCGGGACAGGGGATCTCCTACGAGCAGTACTTC. Amino acids: CASSSGQGISYEQYF.

V is TRBV7-9 and J is TRBJ2-7; D is unresolved. The CDR3 covers 14 residues. Germline V gene data show CDR1 as SEHNR and CDR2 as FQNEAQ (reference sequence). V dropped 3 bases and J dropped 7 bases, with 16 bases sitting between them. The CDR3 nucleotides are TGTGCCAGCAGCTTCCTCTCCGGTTGGGGTGAGCAGTACTTC. Its protein product is CASSFLSGWGEQYF. The full variable domain, its missing parts supplied by reference TRBV7-9 and TRBJ2-7, is DTGVSQNPRHKITKRGQNVTFRCDPISEHNRLYWYRQTLGQGPEFLTYFQNEAQLEKSRLLSDRFSAERPKGSFSTLEIQRTEQGDSAMYLCASSFLSGWGEQYFGPGTRLTVT.

V is TRBV28 and J is TRBJ1-1, with 12 bases lining up with TRBD1. Trimming took 7 bases from V and 1 from J; bases not matched to a gene: 10. Germline V gene sequence: CDR1 MDHEN, CDR2 SYDVKM. The CDR3 is 17 amino acids. CDR3 coding DNA: TGTGCCAGCACTCCTGCGGGGACAGGGGGCTGGAACACTGAAGCTTTCTTT. Translating it yields CASTPAGTGGWNTEAFF.

The table lists this clone with a count of one. The chain uses TRBV5-4 and TRBJ2-5, with TRBD2 matching over 8 bases. Trimming at V came to 4 bases and at J to 2 bases, leaving 7 bases not matched to a gene. CDR1 is SGHNT, CDR2 YYREEE, per germline (reference sequence). This CDR3 has 15 residues. DNA of the CDR3: TGTGCCAGCAGCCCGGAACTAGCGGTTCAAGAGACCCAGTACTTC. It specifies CASSPELAVQETQYF. The full variable domain, its missing parts supplied by reference TRBV5-4 and TRBJ2-5, is ETGVTQSPTHLIKTRGQQVTLRCSSQSGHNTVSWYQQALGQGPQFIFQYYREEENGRGNFPPRFSGLQFPNYSSELNVNALELDDSALYLCASSPELAVQETQYFGPGTRLLVL.

This clone is classed as medium-sized. The chain couples TRBV27 to TRBJ1-1; the D is unclear. This CDR3 has 14 residues. Germline V gives CDR1 MNHEY, CDR2 SMNVEV (reference sequence). V was cut by 7 bases and J by 5 bases, with 17 bases left in between. CDR3 protein: CASTSDRMRTEAFF. CDR3 nucleotides: TGTGCCAGCACCTCGGACCGAATGCGAACTGAAGCTTTCTTT.

The chain combines TRBV30 with TRBJ2-2, with TRBD2 matching over 7 bases. The CDR3 is made up of 16 amino acids. CDR1 GTSNPN and CDR2 SVGIG come from the germline V gene (reference sequence). Trimming removed 4 bases from V and 5 bases from J; junction bases left unmatched: 13. CDR3 loop: CAWTPLAGEVTGELFF. In DNA, the CDR3 is TGTGCCTGGACCCCTTTGGCGGGAGAGGTAACCGGGGAGCTGTTTTTT.

This chain joins TRBV15 and TRBJ2-5; D remains unclear. V gave up 0 bases and J gave up 5 bases, with 16 bases separating them. CDR1 LNHNV and CDR2 YYDKDF come from the germline V gene (reference sequence). CDR3 length: 16 residues. The CDR3 DNA reads TGTGCCACCAGCAGAGATTTAGGCACAACCCCGGAGACCCAGTACTTC. Its protein product is CATSRDLGTTPETQYF.

The table lists this clone with a count of one. The rearrangement links TRBV10-3 to TRBJ1-5; D is undetermined. V was clipped by 2 bases and J by 9 bases, with 11 bases between them. The CDR3 totals 13 residues. Germline lookup yields CDR1 ENHRY and CDR2 SYGVKD. CDR3 DNA: TGTGCCATCAGTGAGACTGCTAGTAGGCCCCAGCATTTT. It codes for CAISETASRPQHF.

J is TRBJ1-2 and V is TRBV28; 7 bases agree with TRBD1. Looked up from germline, CDR1 is MDHEN and CDR2 is SYDVKM. V shed 9 bases, J shed 4 bases, and the junction held 11 bases outside the gene matches. The CDR3 loop spans 14 amino acids. As DNA, the CDR3 is TGTGCCAGTCTATCACCCACAGGGGTCTATGGCTACACCTTC. This sequence encodes CASLSPTGVYGYTF.

This clone was detected only once. The V call is TRBV7-3, the J call TRBJ2-2, with D unclear. In germline, CDR1 is SGHTA, CDR2 FQGTGA. V lost 3 bases and J 5 bases, leaving 13 bases between the germline ends. The CDR3 has 15 amino acids. CDR3: CASSLVRASTGELFF. CDR3 coding DNA: TGTGCCAGCAGCTTGGTACGGGCTTCAACCGGGGAGCTGTTTTTT.

This clone was picked up many times. Other DNA sequences in the same sample also yield this CDR3. J is TRBJ1-2 and V is TRBV20-1; the D is unclear. The CDR3 has 11 amino acids. CDR1 is DFQATT and CDR2 is SNEGSKA in the germline V gene (reference sequence). V lost 1 base and J lost 4, with 4 bases in between. The CDR3 is CSARGGYGYTF. CDR3 nucleotides: TGCAGTGCTAGAGGGGGCTATGGCTACACCTTC.

The J gene is TRBJ2-7, the V gene TRBV5-1, with a tentative D call TRBD2 (5 bases). The CDR3 contains 18 residues. V was pared by 2 bases and J by 0 bases, with 21 bases between. Germline values: CDR1 SGHRS, CDR2 YFSETQ. The CDR3 region has the DNA TGCGCCAGCAGCTTTTCGTTGCAAACTGGGGAGCTCTCCTACGAGCAGTACTTC. Protein sequence: CASSFSLQTGELSYEQYF.

DNA for the CDR3: TGTGCCAGCAGTTACTCGGCCAACACTGAAGCTTTCTTT. Translating it yields CASSYSANTEAFF. This rearrangement joins TRBV6-5 to TRBJ1-1; D call uncertain. The V end lost 0 bases, the J end lost 2 bases, and 4 bases lay between the germline ends. Germline CDR1 is MNHEY and CDR2 is SVGAGI. This CDR3 has 13 amino acids.

This clone showed up just a few times. The chain combines TRBV19 with TRBJ2-3; D gene unclear. Germline CDR1 and CDR2: LNHDA and SQIVND (reference sequence). Trimming removed 2 bases at V and 2 bases at J, with 8 bases between. The CDR3 has 14 amino acids. The CDR3 reads CASSISSNTDTQYF. The CDR3 coding sequence is TGTGCCAGTAGTATAAGCTCTAACACAGATACGCAGTATTTT.

The chain couples TRBV6-5 to TRBJ2-1, with TRBD2 matching over 13 bases. The germline gives CDR1 MNHEY, CDR2 SVGAGI. V gave up 2 bases and J gave up 6 bases; unmatched junction bases: 4. There are 16 residues in the CDR3. CDR3 coding DNA: TGTGCCAGCAGTTACCAGGGACTAGCGGGACTCAATGAGCAGTTCTTC. The encoded protein is CASSYQGLAGLNEQFF.

A single count supports this clone. This chain connects TRBV27 to TRBJ2-1, with 8 bases lining up with TRBD1. V dropped 4 bases and J dropped 10; count of bases not matched to a gene: 3. The CDR3 extends over 12 amino acids. Looked up from germline, CDR1 is MNHEY and CDR2 is SMNVEV (reference sequence). For the CDR3, the DNA is TGTGCCAGCAGTTGGACAGGGTGGGAGCAGTTCTTC. Translated, it gives CASSWTGWEQFF.

The J gene is TRBJ2-6, the V gene TRBV4-2; D is perhaps TRBD2 (6 bases). V lost 0 bases to trimming and J lost 2 bases, with 8 bases between them. CDR3 length: 16 amino acids. The germline V gene has CDR1 LGHNA and CDR2 YNFKEQ. CDR3 in DNA: TGTGCCAGCAGCCAAGATACGGGGGCTGGGGCCAACGTCCTGACTTTC. Translated, it gives CASSQDTGAGANVLTF.

The J gene is TRBJ2-7, the V gene TRBV19; 12 nucleotides align to TRBD1. The CDR3 has 15 residues. Losses at the gene ends were 3 bases for V and 3 bases for J; bases not matched to a gene: 3. From germline, CDR1 is LNHDA and CDR2 SQIVND (reference sequence). CDR3 residues: CASSIGTGGIYEQYF. For the CDR3, the DNA is TGTGCCAGTAGTATCGGGACAGGGGGCATCTACGAGCAGTACTTC.